The present T cell receptor (beta chain) was sequenced within a study of Ad26.COV2.S vaccination and SARS-CoV-2 variants. Treatment here: roughly 18 received Ad26.COV2.S at low or high dose, single or two shots; about 5 received placebo; per-sample allocation not given. Repertoires come from day 63 after the first vaccine or placebo injection. Profiling relied on immunoSEQ multiplex PCR, and the TCRdb table lists in-frame clones only, not all of them. This sample has fewer than 900,000 clones, with 80% to 90% found just once. General study results and limits: The placebo group had lower spike-specific TCR breadth than the vaccine recipients did.

Germline CDR1 is SGHDT and CDR2 is YYEEEE. This CDR3 comprises 14 residues. Deletions cut 2 bases from V and 7 bases from J, with 12 bases between. As regards this clone: Antigen specificity is unknown.

The sequence derives from a person between 18 and 65 years old who received the Ad26.COV2.S COVID-19 vaccine or a placebo. Source: peripheral blood, taken in a trial of Ad26.COV2.S vaccine versus placebo. The rearrangement joins TRBV5-6 to TRBJ2-2; perhaps TRBD2 as D (5 bases). The CDR3 is CASSFGENGGELFF. Here the CDR3 DNA reads TGTGCCAGCAGCTTCGGGGAGAATGGCGGGGAGCTGTTTTTT.